This T cell receptor (beta chain) was profiled in a study of blood T cell repertoires in COVID-19. Background on the study: The origin of the acute and convalescent COVID-19 samples was the United States, Italy and Spain. Sources were T cells, B-cell-depleted T cells, or PBMCs; the material itself was cDNA or gDNA.

The protocol was immunoSEQ multiplex PCR, while the TCRdb copy is restricted to in-frame clones and leaves out a portion. The sample lists roughly 150,000 clones; 70% to 90% were seen once. This CDR3 is built from 14 residues. V lost 6 bases, J lost 0 bases, and 9 bases lay in between. CDR1 is SGHVS, CDR2 FQNEAQ, per germline. Seattle patient enrollment occurred during active infection, with longitudinal follow-up thereafter. The chain recombines TRBV7-8 with TRBJ1-5; unclear D gene. Specimen: peripheral blood. This receptor was taken from a woman of 80 years or more with COVID-19, enrolled during active disease. The CDR3 here is CASRLGSSNQPQHF. The CDR3 DNA sequence: TGTGCCAGCAGACTCGGGTCTAGCAATCAGCCCCAGCATTTT.